Below are 5 T cell receptor beta chains sequenced from a single sample in a study of cytomegalovirus exposure and HLA in healthy donors. Primers included in the PCR were 60 Vbeta and 13 Jbeta primers. Using immunoSEQ multiplex PCR, the repertoire was profiled, and TCRdb retains in-frame clones only, with some absent. The sample includes under 150,000 clones, roughly three quarters of them seen just once. The source material was PBMCs. Every receptor here comes from a male donor in good health and CMV-seronegative.

The chain carries TRBV19 and TRBJ2-2, with D perhaps TRBD1 (6 bases). Germline values: CDR1 LNHDA, CDR2 SQIVND (reference sequence). V lost 10 bases and J 0 bases, leaving 15 bases between the germline ends. The CDR3 consists of 15 residues. CDR3 bases: TGTGCCACGCTCGGGACACAGGCGAACACCGGGGAGCTGTTTTTT. Its translation is CATLGTQANTGELFF.

The V and J genes are TRBV9 and TRBJ1-6; tentatively, D is TRBD1 (6 bases). This CDR3 is 15 amino acids long. In germline, CDR1 is SGDLS, CDR2 YYNGEE. V shed 3 bases and J shed 7 bases, with 14 bases lying between them. DNA of the CDR3: TGTGCCAGCAGCGCCCAACAGGGCCTAAATTCACCCCTCCACTTT. Its translation is CASSAQQGLNSPLHF.

The chain links TRBV7-2 to TRBJ1-5; a possible D gene is TRBD1 (5 bases). CDR1 SGHTA and CDR2 FQGNSA come from the germline V gene. This CDR3 has 15 amino acids. V lost 1 base to trimming and J lost 4 bases, with 11 bases between them. The CDR3 nucleotides read TGTGCCAGCAGCTTAGAAGGCGGGGGTAATCAGCCCCAGCATTTT. Protein sequence: CASSLEGGGNQPQHF. The whole variable domain, filled in from reference TRBV7-2 and TRBJ1-5, reads GAGVSQSPSNKVTEKGKDVELRCDPISGHTALYWYRQSLGQGLEFLIYFQGNSAPDKSGLPSDRFSAERTGGSVSTLTIQRTQQEDSAVYLCASSLEGGGNQPQHFGDGTRLSIL.

This rearrangement joins TRBV7-3 to TRBJ2-1; 13 bases are a match to TRBD2. Trimming at V came to 5 bases and at J to 5 bases, leaving 6 bases not matched to a gene. The CDR3 is 16 residues long. Looked up from germline, CDR1 is SGHTA and CDR2 is FQGTGA. The DNA for the CDR3 is TGTGCCAGCAGCGACCGGACTAGCGGGGGCCACAATGAGCAGTTCTTC. This sequence encodes CASSDRTSGGHNEQFF.

V gene TRBV5-1 combines with J gene TRBJ1-1; no clear D gene. The germline CDR1 and CDR2 sequences are SGHRS and YFSETQ. This CDR3 is built from 16 residues. The germline V and J ends were trimmed by 0 bases and 0 bases, with 12 bases remaining between them. The CDR3 bases are TGCGCCAGCAGCTTGGTCCCCACTGCCTTGAACACTGAAGCTTTCTTT. This translates into CASSLVPTALNTEAFF. Supplemented by reference TRBV5-1 and TRBJ1-1, the full variable domain reads KAGVTQTPRYLIKTRGQQVTLSCSPISGHRSVSWYQQTPGQGLQFLFEYFSETQRNKGNFPGRFSGRQFSNSRSEMNVSTLELGDSALYLCASSLVPTALNTEAFFGQGTRLTVV.